A selection of T cell receptor beta chains follows, all from one sample in a study of T-cell reconstitution after alpha-beta-depleted transplantation in children. Each CDR3 protein gets one entry after TCRdb re-called the PCR reads with MiXCR. The sample holds 500,000 or so distinct CDR3 sequences; roughly 11% are singletons and the top ten take around 15%. This specimen consisted of PBMCs, mostly from graft donor cells, obtained 180 days after TCRalphabeta/CD19-depleted stem cell transplant. The source of these receptors is a female patient between 2 and 10 years old who had a stem cell transplant for aplastic anemia, so the T cells may come from the graft donor. Both conserved end residues are part of each CDR3. The D gene is left open where the match is weak. The listing skips clone size in some rows; elsewhere it reads once, few, many or a size class.

J,D,V,size,CDR3,DNA
TRBJ2-7,-,TRBV4-3,many,CASSQDRAGRDEQYF,TGCGCCAGCAGCCAAGATCGGGCCGGCAGGGACGAGCAGTACTTC
TRBJ2-7,TRBD1,TRBV5-1,many,CASRGTGGSREQYF,TGCGCCAGCAGAGGGACAGGGGGCTCCCGGGAGCAGTACTTC
TRBJ1-2,-,TRBV30,many,CAWRPGPSDFYGYTF,TGTGCCTGGAGGCCGGGCCCGTCGGATTTCTATGGCTACACCTTC
TRBJ1-3,-,TRBV20-1,few,CSGLLSSGNTIYF,TGCAGTGGACTCCTAAGCTCTGGAAACACCATATATTTT
TRBJ2-1,-,TRBV20-1,-,CSASRYSGVSYNEQFF,TGCAGTGCTAGCAGGTATTCGGGAGTGTCCTACAATGAGCAGTTCTTC
TRBJ2-1,TRBD1,TRBV29-1,-,CSVEKGDRGNLRSYNEQFF,TGCAGCGTTGAAAAAGGGGACAGGGGGAATCTCCGTTCCTACAATGAGCAGTTCTTC
TRBJ1-4,TRBD1,TRBV18,few,CASSPFTGDAEKLFF,TGTGCCAGCTCACCATTTACAGGGGATGCTGAAAAACTGTTTTTT
TRBJ2-4,-,TRBV7-2,-,CASSLLGESYLIQYF,TGTGCCAGCAGCTTATTAGGGGAGTCCTATCTCATTCAGTACTTC
TRBJ2-7,TRBD2,TRBV11-2,-,CASSSGPGRLWEGRYEQYF,TGTGCCAGCAGCTCCGGCCCGGGACGCCTCTGGGAGGGAAGGTACGAGCAGTACTTC
TRBJ2-3,-,TRBV7-3,-,CASSLRATGESTDTQYF,TGTGCCAGCAGCTTAAGGGCGACAGGCGAAAGCACAGATACGCAGTATTTT
TRBJ1-4,TRBD1,TRBV28,-,CASSLQGEGEKLFF,TGTGCCAGCAGTTTGCAGGGGGAAGGTGAAAAACTGTTTTTT
TRBJ2-1,-,TRBV6-6,-,CASRPTFNEQFF,TGTGCCAGCAGACCGACTTTCAATGAGCAGTTCTTC
TRBJ2-4,TRBD2,TRBV9,-,CASSRRGGLAKNIQYF,TGTGCCAGCAGCCGCCGGGGGGGGCTTGCCAAAAACATTCAGTACTTC
TRBJ2-2,-,TRBV24-1,few,CATSETTNTGELFF,TGTGCCACCAGTGAGACAACGAACACCGGGGAGCTGTTTTTT
TRBJ1-2,TRBD1,TRBV4-2,-,CASSHSFLGQGAHGYTF,TGTGCCAGCAGCCACTCGTTTTTAGGACAGGGGGCGCATGGCTACACCTTC
TRBJ2-2,-,TRBV29-1,many,CSVGNTPGQGNTGELFF,TGCAGCGTTGGCAACACTCCCGGTCAGGGTAACACCGGGGAGCTGTTTTTT
TRBJ2-3,-,TRBV21-1,-,CASSKGRTSTDTQYF,TGTGCCAGCAGCAAAGGGCGAACCAGCACAGATACGCAGTATTTC
TRBJ2-2,-,TRBV30,-,CAWDRNTGELFF,TGTGCCTGGGACAGAAACACCGGGGAGCTGTTTTTT
TRBJ1-1,-,TRBV5-1,many,CASSRGDQNTEAFF,TGCGCCAGCAGCCGGGGGGACCAGAACACTGAAGCTTTCTTT
TRBJ1-1,-,TRBV15,few,CATSGTAEAFF,TGTGCCACCAGCGGGACGGCTGAAGCTTTCTTT
TRBJ2-1,TRBD2,TRBV11-2,-,CASSSPGLAGEGAFNEQFF,TGTGCCAGCAGCTCGCCGGGACTAGCGGGAGAGGGGGCCTTCAATGAGCAGTTCTTC
TRBJ2-7,-,TRBV6-5,many,CASSPDPGDYEQYF,TGTGCCAGCAGCCCTGATCCGGGGGACTACGAGCAGTACTTC
TRBJ2-5,-,TRBV4-1,-,CASSQGIGTYHETQYF,TGCGCCAGCAGCCAAGGGATCGGCACTTACCACGAGACCCAGTACTTC
TRBJ2-5,TRBD2,TRBV5-1,few,CASRASGYQETQYF,TGCGCCAGCAGGGCTAGCGGGTACCAAGAGACCCAGTACTTC
TRBJ1-5,-,TRBV20-1,-,CSASAFYSNQPQHF,TGCAGTGCTAGCGCGTTTTATAGCAATCAGCCCCAGCATTTT
TRBJ2-3,TRBD1,TRBV24-1,few,CATSVRRGQDTQYF,TGTGCCACCAGTGTAAGAAGGGGGCAAGATACGCAGTATTTT
TRBJ2-1,TRBD1,TRBV24-1,-,CATSDFGTGNNEQFF,TGTGCCACCAGTGATTTCGGGACAGGGAACAATGAGCAGTTCTTC
TRBJ2-2,-,TRBV15,few,CATSRDQGRGRRELFF,TGTGCCACCAGCAGAGATCAGGGCAGGGGACGACGGGAGCTGTTTTTT
TRBJ2-6,-,TRBV5-1,many,CASRLLPGANVLTF,TGCGCCAGCAGGCTTCTCCCTGGGGCCAACGTCCTGACTTTC
TRBJ2-5,TRBD1,TRBV12-3/TRBV12-4,-,CASSFGQGTQGTQYF,TGTGCCAGCAGTTTTGGACAGGGAACCCAGGGGACCCAGTACTTC
TRBJ2-3,-,TRBV19,-,CASSIFPPGTWQYF,TGTGCCAGTAGTATCTTCCCGCCCGGGACTTGGCAGTATTTT
TRBJ2-3,TRBD2,TRBV6-1,-,CASSEWRGGTDTQYF,TGTGCCAGCAGTGAATGGCGGGGGGGCACAGATACGCAGTATTTT
TRBJ2-1,-,TRBV6-2/TRBV6-3,-,CASSYGSFYNEQFF,TGTGCCAGCAGTTACGGGTCGTTCTACAATGAGCAGTTCTTC
TRBJ2-3,TRBD2,TRBV7-2,few,CASSLLTGGFTDTQYF,TGTGCCAGCAGCTTACTAACGGGGGGGTTTACAGATACGCAGTATTTT
TRBJ2-5,TRBD2,TRBV19,many,CASTKRRTSGSRKTQYF,TGTGCCAGTACGAAACGCCGGACTAGCGGGAGTCGCAAGACCCAGTACTTC
TRBJ2-5,TRBD1,TRBV5-4,many,CASSSGQGRETQYF,TGTGCCAGCAGCTCGGGACAGGGCAGGGAGACCCAGTACTTC
TRBJ2-1,-,TRBV19,few,CASSMADSALNEQFF,TGTGCCAGTAGTATGGCAGATTCCGCTCTCAATGAGCAGTTCTTC
TRBJ2-4,-,TRBV11-2,many,CASSWGSGLPRAKNIQYF,TGTGCCAGCAGCTGGGGTAGCGGCCTCCCTCGCGCCAAAAACATTCAGTACTTC
TRBJ1-1,TRBD1,TRBV11-2,once,CASSLEEDRGTEAFF,TGTGCCAGCAGCTTAGAAGAGGACAGGGGAACTGAAGCTTTCTTT
TRBJ2-3,TRBD2,TRBV4-3,few,CASSQEGRVTDTQYF,TGCGCCAGCAGCCAAGAAGGGAGGGTAACAGATACGCAGTATTTT
TRBJ2-1,-,TRBV5-6,many,CASGSSYNEQFF,TGTGCCAGCGGGAGTAGCTACAATGAGCAGTTCTTC